The rows below give T cell receptor beta chains drawn from one sample of a study of blood T cell repertoires in COVID-19. Profiling relied on immunoSEQ multiplex PCR, and the TCRdb table lists in-frame clones only, not all of them. The sample has 45,000 or so clones, about 88% seen once. The material sequenced was peripheral blood. These receptor sequences come from a man aged 35 to 55 with active COVID-19. Each CDR3 is given with its conserved first and last residue. D genes are given only for firm matches. Part of the rows lack a size; the others show once, few, many or a class for expanded clones.

D: TRBD1; length: 16; size: NA; J: TRBJ1-2; V: TRBV28; CDR3: CASSSPGTGSGYGYTF; DNA: TGTGCCAGCAGTTCGCCCGGGACAGGGTCGGGGTATGGCTACACCTTC
D: NA; length: 15; size: NA; J: TRBJ1-3; V: TRBV28; CDR3: CASSLREFPGNTIYF; DNA: TGTGCCAGCAGTTTAAGGGAGTTCCCTGGAAACACCATATATTTT
D: TRBD1; length: 15; size: NA; J: TRBJ1-4; V: TRBV7-6; CDR3: CASSHPTGLGEKLFF; DNA: TGTGCCAGCAGCCACCCGACAGGGCTCGGTGAAAAACTGTTTTTT
D: TRBD1; length: 14; size: once; J: TRBJ1-5; V: TRBV25-1; CDR3: CASSAGTGWQPQHF; DNA: TGTGCCAGCAGTGCCGGGACAGGGTGGCAGCCCCAGCATTTT
D: TRBD1; length: 15; size: once; J: TRBJ1-5; V: TRBV10-3; CDR3: CAISEGQASNQPQHF; DNA: TGTGCCATCAGTGAGGGACAGGCGAGCAATCAGCCCCAGCATTTT
D: TRBD2; length: 17; size: NA; J: TRBJ2-1; V: TRBV12-5; CDR3: CASGFGTSALRENEQFF; DNA: TGTGCTAGTGGTTTCGGCACTAGCGCCCTGCGGGAAAATGAGCAGTTCTTC
D: NA; length: 13; size: NA; J: TRBJ1-2; V: TRBV28; CDR3: CASSSDMNNGYTF; DNA: TGTGCCAGCAGTTCCGACATGAATAATGGCTACACCTTC
D: TRBD1; length: 15; size: few; J: TRBJ2-5; V: TRBV19; CDR3: CASSIADRGQETQYF; DNA: TGTGCCAGTAGTATTGCTGACAGGGGCCAAGAGACCCAGTACTTC
D: NA; length: 14; size: few; J: TRBJ2-1; V: TRBV4-2; CDR3: CASSQGQGRYEQFF; DNA: TGTGCCAGCAGCCAAGGGCAGGGGCGTTATGAGCAGTTCTTC
D: NA; length: 15; size: NA; J: TRBJ2-2; V: TRBV5-4; CDR3: CASSLDGGGTGELFF; DNA: TGTGCCAGCAGCTTGGACGGGGGTGGGACCGGGGAGCTGTTTTTT
D: NA; length: 15; size: NA; J: TRBJ2-3; V: TRBV19; CDR3: CASRSNQASTDTQYF; DNA: TGTGCCAGTAGATCTAACCAGGCTAGCACAGATACGCAGTATTTT
D: TRBD2; length: 12; size: once; J: TRBJ2-7; V: TRBV28; CDR3: CASSSPGLAAYF; DNA: TGTGCCAGCAGTTCCCCGGGACTAGCTGCGTACTTC
D: NA; length: 16; size: NA; J: TRBJ1-2; V: TRBV4-2; CDR3: CASRQTATSANYGYTF; DNA: TGTGCCAGCAGACAGACAGCCACCTCCGCCAACTATGGCTACACCTTC
D: NA; length: 15; size: once; J: TRBJ1-1; V: TRBV27; CDR3: CASSLVGQGSTGAFF; DNA: TGTGCCAGCAGTTTAGTAGGGCAGGGGAGTACAGGAGCTTTCTTT
D: NA; length: 15; size: NA; J: TRBJ1-4; V: TRBV7-2; CDR3: CASSSKGGSGEKLFF; DNA: TGTGCCAGCAGCTCCAAGGGGGGGTCTGGTGAAAAACTGTTTTTT
D: TRBD2; length: 17; size: NA; J: TRBJ2-7; V: TRBV3-1/TRBV3-2; CDR3: CASSQAGSGRSSYEQYF; DNA: TGTGCCAGCAGCCAAGCCGGGAGCGGGAGGAGCTCCTACGAGCAGTACTTC
D: TRBD2; length: 16; size: NA; J: TRBJ2-7; V: TRBV25-1; CDR3: CASSEVGLAGGGEQYF; DNA: TGTGCCAGCAGTGAAGTAGGACTAGCGGGAGGGGGGGAGCAGTACTTC
D: NA; length: 14; size: NA; J: TRBJ2-5; V: TRBV7-9; CDR3: CASSLVEVRETQYF; DNA: TGTGCCAGCAGCTTAGTAGAGGTCCGGGAGACCCAGTACTTC
D: TRBD1; length: 15; size: NA; J: TRBJ2-1; V: TRBV5-1; CDR3: CASSSNRGRIDEQFF; DNA: TGCGCCAGCAGCTCCAACAGGGGGCGAATCGATGAGCAGTTCTTC
D: TRBD1; length: 15; size: NA; J: TRBJ1-4; V: TRBV9; CDR3: CASSVLGTGHEKLFF; DNA: TGTGCCAGCAGCGTTTTGGGGACAGGGCATGAAAAACTGTTTTTT
D: NA; length: 13; size: NA; J: TRBJ1-5; V: TRBV24-1; CDR3: CATSDHYSEAQHF; DNA: TGTGCCACCAGTGATCACTACTCCGAGGCCCAGCATTTT
D: NA; length: 16; size: NA; J: TRBJ1-6; V: TRBV5-5; CDR3: CASSLAARADNSPLHF; DNA: TGTGCCAGCAGCTTGGCAGCGCGGGCGGATAATTCACCCCTCCACTTT
D: NA; length: 13; size: NA; J: TRBJ1-5; V: TRBV20-1; CDR3: CSASQGERQPQHF; DNA: TGCAGTGCTAGTCAGGGCGAGCGACAGCCCCAGCATTTT
D: TRBD2; length: 15; size: NA; J: TRBJ2-7; V: TRBV5-6; CDR3: CASSLASGRSDEQYF; DNA: TGTGCCAGCAGCTTGGCTAGCGGGAGGTCAGACGAGCAGTACTTC
D: TRBD2; length: 17; size: NA; J: TRBJ2-3; V: TRBV24-1; CDR3: CATSDPLGAGGPDTQYF; DNA: TGTGCCACCAGTGACCCGTTGGGAGCGGGGGGCCCAGATACGCAGTATTTT
D: TRBD1; length: 15; size: once; J: TRBJ1-2; V: TRBV25-1; CDR3: CASSESGTGADGYTF; DNA: TGTGCCAGCAGTGAATCCGGGACAGGGGCCGATGGCTACACCTTC
D: NA; length: 16; size: NA; J: TRBJ1-4; V: TRBV28; CDR3: CASSTQLTPTGEKLFF; DNA: TGTGCCAGCAGTACCCAACTAACACCTACCGGTGAAAAACTGTTTTTT
D: TRBD1; length: 13; size: NA; J: TRBJ1-1; V: TRBV10-2; CDR3: CASTRGPDTEAFF; DNA: TGCGCCAGCACCAGGGGGCCGGACACTGAAGCTTTCTTT
D: NA; length: 16; size: once; J: TRBJ1-2; V: TRBV5-4; CDR3: CASSLAGGFLNYGYTF; DNA: TGTGCCAGCAGCTTGGCCGGAGGGTTCCTTAACTATGGCTACACCTTC
D: NA; length: 13; size: once; J: TRBJ2-7; V: TRBV19; CDR3: CASSIAEAYEQYF; DNA: TGTGCCAGTAGTATCGCGGAGGCCTACGAGCAGTACTTC
D: TRBD2; length: 16; size: NA; J: TRBJ2-3; V: TRBV11-3; CDR3: CASSLGLAGFTDTQYF; DNA: TGTGCCAGCAGCCTCGGACTAGCGGGATTCACAGATACGCAGTATTTT
D: NA; length: 16; size: NA; J: TRBJ2-2; V: TRBV5-1; CDR3: CASSLTGNPNTGELFF; DNA: TGCGCCAGCAGCCTAACGGGGAACCCGAACACCGGGGAGCTGTTTTTT
D: TRBD2; length: 16; size: NA; J: TRBJ2-7; V: TRBV7-2; CDR3: CASSHTTSGPSYEQYF; DNA: TGTGCCAGCAGCCATACCACTAGCGGCCCCTCCTACGAGCAGTACTTC
D: NA; length: 14; size: NA; J: TRBJ1-1; V: TRBV4-1; CDR3: CASRPTGRRTEAFF; DNA: TGCGCCAGCAGACCCACAGGTCGTCGGACTGAAGCTTTCTTT
D: TRBD2; length: 16; size: few; J: TRBJ2-7; V: TRBV6-2/TRBV6-3; CDR3: CASSYSSLAGGYEQYF; DNA: TGTGCCAGCAGTTACTCCTCACTAGCGGGGGGCTACGAGCAGTACTTC
D: NA; length: 17; size: few; J: TRBJ1-3; V: TRBV7-8; CDR3: CASSQVDVVRPWDTIYF; DNA: TGTGCCAGCAGCCAAGTTGACGTCGTCAGGCCCTGGGACACCATATATTTT
D: NA; length: 12; size: NA; J: TRBJ2-3; V: TRBV20-1; CDR3: CSASLRGDTQYF; DNA: TGCAGTGCGAGTCTTAGGGGAGATACGCAGTATTTT
D: NA; length: 15; size: once; J: TRBJ1-2; V: TRBV5-1; CDR3: CASNPVWGQDYGYTF; DNA: TGCGCCAGCAACCCCGTTTGGGGGCAGGACTATGGCTACACCTTC
D: NA; length: 13; size: NA; J: TRBJ1-1; V: TRBV28; CDR3: CASSFWTLTEAFF; DNA: TGTGCCAGCAGTTTCTGGACACTCACTGAAGCTTTCTTT
D: NA; length: 15; size: NA; J: TRBJ1-3; V: TRBV5-5; CDR3: CASSPRMGAGNTIYF; DNA: TGTGCCAGCAGCCCCCGGATGGGAGCAGGAAACACCATATATTTT
D: NA; length: 14; size: NA; J: TRBJ1-5; V: TRBV6-5; CDR3: CASTPQGGNQPQHF; DNA: TGTGCCAGCACCCCACAGGGAGGGAATCAGCCCCAGCATTTT
D: NA; length: 11; size: NA; J: TRBJ2-1; V: TRBV6-5; CDR3: CASSRGGEQFF; DNA: TGTGCCAGCAGCCGGGGAGGTGAGCAGTTCTTC
D: NA; length: 11; size: NA; J: TRBJ2-7; V: TRBV18; CDR3: CASSLSEEQYF; DNA: TGTGCCAGCTCTCTGTCGGAGGAGCAGTACTTC
D: TRBD2; length: 14; size: NA; J: TRBJ2-3; V: TRBV2; CDR3: CASRLAGPTDTQYF; DNA: TGTGCCAGCAGACTAGCGGGTCCCACAGATACGCAGTATTTT
D: NA; length: 14; size: NA; J: TRBJ1-5; V: TRBV28; CDR3: CASQGGSENQPQHF; DNA: TGTGCCAGCCAAGGCGGGTCAGAAAATCAGCCCCAGCATTTT
D: NA; length: 16; size: NA; J: TRBJ2-1; V: TRBV5-1; CDR3: CASSPPQGNSYNEQFF; DNA: TGCGCCAGCAGTCCGCCCCAGGGGAACTCCTACAATGAGCAGTTCTTC
D: NA; length: 15; size: NA; J: TRBJ2-2; V: TRBV7-2; CDR3: CASSPGLTNTGELFF; DNA: TGTGCCAGCAGCCCGGGACTGACAAACACCGGGGAGCTGTTTTTT
D: NA; length: 16; size: once; J: TRBJ2-5; V: TRBV7-9; CDR3: CASSLPPPRDQETQYF; DNA: TGTGCCAGCAGCTTACCTCCCCCTAGAGACCAAGAGACCCAGTACTTC
D: NA; length: 11; size: NA; J: TRBJ2-7; V: TRBV2; CDR3: CASMARDTEYF; DNA: TGTGCCAGCATGGCGAGAGACACGGAGTACTTC
D: NA; length: 14; size: once; J: TRBJ2-5; V: TRBV18; CDR3: CASSPGRVWETQYF; DNA: TGTGCCAGCTCACCGGGCAGGGTATGGGAGACCCAGTACTTC
D: TRBD1; length: 13; size: NA; J: TRBJ1-2; V: TRBV29-1; CDR3: CSVWDSRNYGYTF; DNA: TGCAGCGTTTGGGACAGCCGTAACTATGGCTACACCTTC
D: TRBD2; length: 14; size: NA; J: TRBJ2-7; V: TRBV5-1; CDR3: CASSLAGTSYEQYF; DNA: TGCGCCAGCAGCTTGGCCGGGACTAGCTACGAGCAGTACTTC
D: NA; length: 13; size: NA; J: TRBJ1-1; V: TRBV12-3/TRBV12-4; CDR3: CASRLSPNTEAFF; DNA: TGTGCCAGCAGATTAAGCCCGAACACTGAAGCTTTCTTT
D: TRBD2; length: 14; size: NA; J: TRBJ2-7; V: TRBV2; CDR3: CASRDGGTTYEQYF; DNA: TGTGCCAGCAGGGATGGGGGGACTACCTACGAGCAGTACTTC
D: NA; length: 16; size: once; J: TRBJ1-4; V: TRBV7-8; CDR3: CASSSPLGASNEKLFF; DNA: TGTGCCAGCAGCTCCCCTTTGGGAGCGTCTAATGAAAAACTGTTTTTT